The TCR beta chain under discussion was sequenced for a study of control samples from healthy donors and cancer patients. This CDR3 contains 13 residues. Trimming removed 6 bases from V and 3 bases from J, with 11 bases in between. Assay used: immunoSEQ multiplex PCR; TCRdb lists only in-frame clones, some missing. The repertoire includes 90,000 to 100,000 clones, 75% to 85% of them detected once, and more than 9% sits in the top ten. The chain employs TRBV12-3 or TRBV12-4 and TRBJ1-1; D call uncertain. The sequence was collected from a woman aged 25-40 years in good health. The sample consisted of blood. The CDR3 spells CASSLGEYTEAFF. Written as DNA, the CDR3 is TGTGCCAGCAGCCTCGGGGAGTACACTGAAGCTTTCTTT.